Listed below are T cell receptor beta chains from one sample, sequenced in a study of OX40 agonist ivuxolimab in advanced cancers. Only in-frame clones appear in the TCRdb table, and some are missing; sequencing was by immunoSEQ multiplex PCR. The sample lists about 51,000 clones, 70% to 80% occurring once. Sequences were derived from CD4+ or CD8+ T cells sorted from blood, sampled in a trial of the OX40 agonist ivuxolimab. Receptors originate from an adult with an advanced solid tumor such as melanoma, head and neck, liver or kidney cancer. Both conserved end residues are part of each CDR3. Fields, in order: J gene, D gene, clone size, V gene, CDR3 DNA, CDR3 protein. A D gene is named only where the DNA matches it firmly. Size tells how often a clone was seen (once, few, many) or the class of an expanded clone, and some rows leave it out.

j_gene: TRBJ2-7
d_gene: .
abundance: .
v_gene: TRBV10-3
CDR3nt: TGTGCCTCCCGGACGGTTAGCTCCTACGAGCAGTACTTC
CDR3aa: CASRTVSSYEQYF

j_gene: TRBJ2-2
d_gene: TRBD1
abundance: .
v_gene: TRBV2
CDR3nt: TGTGCCAGCAGAACAGGGGTTTTGATCTCCGGGGAGCTGTTTTTT
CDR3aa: CASRTGVLISGELFF

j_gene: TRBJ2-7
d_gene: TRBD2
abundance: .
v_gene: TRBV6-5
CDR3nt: TGTGCCAGCAGTTACTCCCTAGCGGGAGCCTACGAGCAGTACTTC
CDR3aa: CASSYSLAGAYEQYF

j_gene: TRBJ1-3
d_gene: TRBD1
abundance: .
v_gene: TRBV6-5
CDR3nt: TGTGCCAGCAGGGGAGGGACAGGGTACGGAAACACCATATATTTT
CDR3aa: CASRGGTGYGNTIYF

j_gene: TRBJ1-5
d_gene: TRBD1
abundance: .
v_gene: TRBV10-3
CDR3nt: TGTGCCATCAGGAGGACAGGGGGAGAGGATCAGCCCCAGCATTTT
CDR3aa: CAIRRTGGEDQPQHF

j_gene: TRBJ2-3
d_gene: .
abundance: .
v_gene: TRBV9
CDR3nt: TGTGCCAGCAGCGTAAAGTGGGGCGCGGATACGCAGTATTTT
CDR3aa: CASSVKWGADTQYF

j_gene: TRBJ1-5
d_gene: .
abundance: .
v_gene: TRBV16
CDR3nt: TGTGCCAGCACCCTTCGGTCGGGGGGTAGAGATCGGCCCCAGCATTTT
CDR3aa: CASTLRSGGRDRPQHF

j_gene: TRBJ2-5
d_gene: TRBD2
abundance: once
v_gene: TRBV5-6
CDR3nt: TGTGCCAGCACCCAGGCGGGAGGAGAGACCCAGTACTTC
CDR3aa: CASTQAGGETQYF

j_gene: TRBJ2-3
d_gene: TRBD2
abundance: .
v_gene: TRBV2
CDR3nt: TGTGCCAGTTGGGAGGGCCCCACAGATACGCAGTATTTT
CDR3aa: CASWEGPTDTQYF

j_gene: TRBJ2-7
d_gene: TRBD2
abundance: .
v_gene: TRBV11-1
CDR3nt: TGTGCCAGCAGCTTATTAGCGGGAGGACTGCGGTCCTACGAGCAGTACTTC
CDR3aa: CASSLLAGGLRSYEQYF

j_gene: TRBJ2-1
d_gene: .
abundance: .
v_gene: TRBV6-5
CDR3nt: TGTGCCAGCAGCCCAGGAGTCCATGAGCAGTTCTTC
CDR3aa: CASSPGVHEQFF

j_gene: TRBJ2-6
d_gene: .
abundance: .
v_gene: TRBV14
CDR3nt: TGTGCCAGCAGCCAACCTCCGGGACATCTGACTTTC
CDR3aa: CASSQPPGHLTF

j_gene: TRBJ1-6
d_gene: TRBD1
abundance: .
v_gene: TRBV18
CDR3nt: TGTGCCAGCTCAACGACAAGGGGGCATAATTCACCCCTCCACTTT
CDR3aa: CASSTTRGHNSPLHF

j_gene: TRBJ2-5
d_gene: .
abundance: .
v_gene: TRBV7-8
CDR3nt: TGTGCCAGCAGCCCCTCGGGGGAAGAGACCCAGTACTTC
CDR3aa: CASSPSGEETQYF

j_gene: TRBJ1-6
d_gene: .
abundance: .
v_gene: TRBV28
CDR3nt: TGTGCCAGCAGTTTACCCTCGGGCGACCTAAATTCACCCCTCCACTTT
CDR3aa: CASSLPSGDLNSPLHF

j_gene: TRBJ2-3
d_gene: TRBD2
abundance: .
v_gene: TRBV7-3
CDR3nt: TGTGCCAGCAGCATTACTAGCGGGAGCACAGATACGCAGTATTTT
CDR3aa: CASSITSGSTDTQYF

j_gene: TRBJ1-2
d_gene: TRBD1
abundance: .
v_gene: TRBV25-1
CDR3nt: TGTGCCAGCAGTGAAGGGGACAGCTATGGCTACACCTTC
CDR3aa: CASSEGDSYGYTF

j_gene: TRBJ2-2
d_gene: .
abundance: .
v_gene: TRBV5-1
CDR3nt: TGCGCCAGCAGCTTGGCCGACGGCAACCAGCTGTTTTTT
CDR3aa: CASSLADGNQLFF

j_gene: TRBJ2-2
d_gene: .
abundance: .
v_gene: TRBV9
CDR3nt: TGTGCCAGCAGCGTAACCCCGGGCGGGGCCGGGGAGCTGTTTTTT
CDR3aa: CASSVTPGGAGELFF

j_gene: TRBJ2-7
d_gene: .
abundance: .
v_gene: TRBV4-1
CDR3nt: TGCGCCAGCAGCCATAACGCTCTCGTGAAGTACGAGCAGTACTTC
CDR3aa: CASSHNALVKYEQYF

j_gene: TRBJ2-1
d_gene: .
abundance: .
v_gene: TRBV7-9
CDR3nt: TGTGCCAGCAGCCCCACCGTCTGGGGCCCCCACAATGAGCAGTTCTTC
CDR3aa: CASSPTVWGPHNEQFF

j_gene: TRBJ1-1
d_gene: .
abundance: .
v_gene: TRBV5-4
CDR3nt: TGTGCCAGCAGCTTTGAGGGAACTGAAGCTTTCTTT
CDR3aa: CASSFEGTEAFF

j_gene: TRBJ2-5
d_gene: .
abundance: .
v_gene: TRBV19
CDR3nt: TGTGCCAGTAGTACTAGAGTTAACAGCCAAGAGACCCAGTACTTC
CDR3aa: CASSTRVNSQETQYF

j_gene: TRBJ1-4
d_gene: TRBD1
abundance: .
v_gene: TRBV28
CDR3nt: TGTGCCAGCAGTTCCGTAGGACAGGGGGCAACTAATGAAAAACTGTTTTTT
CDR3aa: CASSSVGQGATNEKLFF

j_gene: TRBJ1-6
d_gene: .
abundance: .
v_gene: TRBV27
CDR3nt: TGTGCCAGCAGTTATGGGGGATTGGATTCACCCCTCCACTTT
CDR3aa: CASSYGGLDSPLHF

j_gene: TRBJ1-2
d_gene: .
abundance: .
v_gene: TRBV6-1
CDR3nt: TGTGCCAGCAGTGAATGGGACGCCCGAAGGGGCTACACCTTC
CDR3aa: CASSEWDARRGYTF

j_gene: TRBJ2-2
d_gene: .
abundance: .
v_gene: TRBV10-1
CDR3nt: TGCGCCAGCAGTCTTTCTAGCAACGGGGAGCTGTTTTTT
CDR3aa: CASSLSSNGELFF

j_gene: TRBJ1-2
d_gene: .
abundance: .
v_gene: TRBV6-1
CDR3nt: TGTGCCAGCACAGGGTATTTTAGGACTCGCTATGGCTACACCTTC
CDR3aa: CASTGYFRTRYGYTF

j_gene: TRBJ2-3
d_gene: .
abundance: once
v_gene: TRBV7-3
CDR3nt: TGTGCAAGCGCGAAATCTAGCACAGATACGCAGTATTTT
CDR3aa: CASAKSSTDTQYF

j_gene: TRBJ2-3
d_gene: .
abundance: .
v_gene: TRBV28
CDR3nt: TGTGCCAGCAGTTTTCAGACGAGAGGGCAGTATTTT
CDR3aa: CASSFQTRGQYF

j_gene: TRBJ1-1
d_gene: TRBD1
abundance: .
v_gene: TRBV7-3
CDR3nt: TGTGCCAGCAGCTTAGGGGCGGACAGGTTCACTGAAGCTTTCTTT
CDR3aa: CASSLGADRFTEAFF

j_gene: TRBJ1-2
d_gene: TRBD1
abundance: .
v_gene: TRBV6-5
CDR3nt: TGTGCCAGCAGTCCGCCAGGACAGGGGTCGGGTGGCTACACCTTC
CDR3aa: CASSPPGQGSGGYTF

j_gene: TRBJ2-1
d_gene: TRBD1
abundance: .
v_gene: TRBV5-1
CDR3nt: TGCGCCAGCAGGTCCGGGACAGGAAGGAGCGGCAATGAGCAGTTCTTC
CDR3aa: CASRSGTGRSGNEQFF

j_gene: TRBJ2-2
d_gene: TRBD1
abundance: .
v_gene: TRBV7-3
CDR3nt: TGTGCCAGCAGCCTTCGGGGACAGGGGGACACCGGGGAGCTGTTTTTT
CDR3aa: CASSLRGQGDTGELFF

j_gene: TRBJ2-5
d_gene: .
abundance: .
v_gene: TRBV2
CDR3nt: TGTGCCAGCAGTGAAGATCGCCAAGAGACCCAGTACTTC
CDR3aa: CASSEDRQETQYF

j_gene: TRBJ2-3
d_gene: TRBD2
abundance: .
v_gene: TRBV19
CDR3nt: TGTGCCAGTAGTATCGGTACTAGCGGACCCACAGATACGCAGTATTTT
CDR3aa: CASSIGTSGPTDTQYF

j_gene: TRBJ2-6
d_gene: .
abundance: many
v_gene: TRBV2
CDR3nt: TGTGCCAGCAGGGGACACTCTGGGGCCAACGTCCTGACTTTC
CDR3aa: CASRGHSGANVLTF

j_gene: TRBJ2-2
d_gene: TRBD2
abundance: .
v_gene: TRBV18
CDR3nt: TGTGCCAGCTCATACGCTAGCGGGACCAACACCGGGGAGCTGTTTTTT
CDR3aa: CASSYASGTNTGELFF

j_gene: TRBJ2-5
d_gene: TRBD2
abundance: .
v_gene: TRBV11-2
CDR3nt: TGTGCCAGCAGCCATAGCGGGAGTGGGGGGAAGACCCAGTACTTC
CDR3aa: CASSHSGSGGKTQYF

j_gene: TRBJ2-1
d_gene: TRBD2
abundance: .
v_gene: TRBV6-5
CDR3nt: TGTGCCAGCAGTTACCGCTCGCGGGAGCACAATGAGCAGTTCTTC
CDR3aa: CASSYRSREHNEQFF

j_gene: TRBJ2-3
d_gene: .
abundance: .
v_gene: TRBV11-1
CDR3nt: TGTGCCAGCAGCTACCAGGATCCGGGTCCAGATACGCAGTATTTT
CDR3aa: CASSYQDPGPDTQYF

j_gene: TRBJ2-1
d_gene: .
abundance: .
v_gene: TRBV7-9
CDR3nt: TGTGCCAGCAGCAATTTGGAGAATGAGCAGTTCTTC
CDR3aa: CASSNLENEQFF

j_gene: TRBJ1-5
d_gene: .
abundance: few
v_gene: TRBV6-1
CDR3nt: TGTGCCAGCAGTGTCGTTAGCAATCAGCCCCAGCATTTT
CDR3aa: CASSVVSNQPQHF

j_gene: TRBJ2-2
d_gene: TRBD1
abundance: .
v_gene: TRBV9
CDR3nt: TGTGCCAGCAGACCATCGGGACAGGGTGTTACCGGGGAGCTGTTTTTT
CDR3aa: CASRPSGQGVTGELFF

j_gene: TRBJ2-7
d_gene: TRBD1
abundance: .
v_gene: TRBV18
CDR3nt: TGTGCCAGCTCACCGAGGACAGGGGACGAGCAGTACTTC
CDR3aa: CASSPRTGDEQYF

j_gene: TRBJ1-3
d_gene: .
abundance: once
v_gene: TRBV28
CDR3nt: TGTGCCAGCAGACTTCAGGGTTCGGGAGGAAACACCATATATTTT
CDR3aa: CASRLQGSGGNTIYF

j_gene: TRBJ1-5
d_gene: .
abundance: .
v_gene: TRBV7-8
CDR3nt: TGTGCCAGCAGCCAAAGCCCAGGGGCAAGAGCCCAGCATTTT
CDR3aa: CASSQSPGARAQHF

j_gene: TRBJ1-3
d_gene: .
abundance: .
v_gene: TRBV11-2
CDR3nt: TGTGCCAGCAGCTTAGAACCGTGGGGCACCATATATTTT
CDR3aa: CASSLEPWGTIYF